What follows are 11 T cell receptor beta chains derived from one specimen sequenced in a study of immune characterization of retroperitoneal liposarcoma. Via MiXCR, TCRdb re-called the PCR reads, giving one row per CDR3 protein. The repertoire includes about 11,000 distinct CDR3 sequences, about a quarter of them detected once, and around 8.3% sits in the top ten. Material for sequencing was tumor tissue. The receptors stem from a male donor with retroperitoneal liposarcoma.

This chain joins TRBV25-1 and TRBJ2-3, with D unresolved. The CDR3 is 14 residues long. The germline CDR1 and CDR2 sequences are MGHDK and SYGVNS. V was pared by 0 bases and J by 0 bases, with 4 bases between. The DNA of the CDR3 is TGTGCCAGCAGTGAATATCTCAGCACAGATACGCAGTATTTT. It translates to CASSEYLSTDTQYF.

This clonotype was recorded at least ten times. The rearrangement uses TRBV27 and TRBJ2-1, with 14 nucleotides matching TRBD2. The V gene's germline CDR1 is MNHEY and CDR2 SMNVEV (reference sequence). CDR3 length equals 15 residues. The V gene end was trimmed by 6 bases and the J gene end by 13 bases; junction bases not matched to a gene: 11. CDR3 protein: CASRGLAGGEETQFF. The CDR3 DNA reads TGTGCCAGCAGAGGACTAGCGGGGGGAGAAGAGACCCAGTTCTTC.

The sample holds one count of this clonotype. This chain joins TRBV6-1 and TRBJ1-2; D unclear. This CDR3 is built from 16 residues. Germline V gene data show CDR1 as MNHNS and CDR2 as SASEGT. V dropped 1 base and J dropped 4 bases, with 16 bases sitting between them. As DNA, the CDR3 is TGTGCCAGCAGTGAAGAACCCGGCCACCCCTCCTATGGCTACACCTTC. It codes for CASSEEPGHPSYGYTF.

This clonotype was counted at least ten times. The rearrangement joins TRBV7-9 to TRBJ2-3; TRBD1 matches at 9 bases. Germline assignment: CDR1 SEHNR and CDR2 FQNEAQ (reference sequence). The CDR3 is 16 amino acids. J lost 4 bases, V lost 1 base, and 6 bases had no gene match. The CDR3 DNA reads as TGTGCCAGCAGCTTAGTGGGGACAGGGTTTCCAGATACGCAGTATTTT. Translation gives CASSLVGTGFPDTQYF. Full variable domain (rest looked up from reference TRBV7-9 and TRBJ2-3): DTGVSQNPRHKITKRGQNVTFRCDPISEHNRLYWYRQTLGQGPEFLTYFQNEAQLEKSRLLSDRFSAERPKGSFSTLEIQRTEQGDSAMYLCASSLVGTGFPDTQYFGPGTRLTVL.

The CDR3 loop is CASSSSDRLYEQYF. The DNA for the CDR3 is TGTGCCAGCAGTTCCTCGGACAGACTCTACGAGCAGTACTTC. The chain is built from TRBV12-3 or TRBV12-4 and TRBJ2-1; maybe TRBD1 (6 bases). The last part of the DNA fits TRBJ2-7 better; the J call may be wrong. The CDR3 spans 14 residues.

This clonotype was found many times. This chain links TRBV6-1 with TRBJ2-5; 12 bases match TRBD1. Germline trimming cut 6 bases from V and 5 bases from J; bases unmatched to any gene: 10. The CDR3 is made up of 16 amino acids. Looked up from germline, CDR1 is MNHNS and CDR2 is SASEGT. DNA of the CDR3: TGTGCCAGCAGCGCCCGGGACAGGGGGCTAAGGGAGACCCAGTACTTC. It specifies CASSARDRGLRETQYF.

As concerns this clonotype: A junction end diverges from the germline sequence, so it may reflect a read error. The J gene is TRBJ2-3, the V gene TRBV6-1; TRBD1 aligns across 9 bases. This CDR3 has 15 amino acids. Germline-derived CDR1 and CDR2 are MNHNS and SASEGT. The CDR3 is CASSAWDRATDRQYF. The CDR3 DNA reads TGTGCCAGCAGTGCTTGGGACAGGGCCACAGATAGGCAGTATTTT.

This sequence joins TRBV30 and TRBJ2-7; D ambiguous. Trimming took 1 base from V and 3 from J, leaving 13 bases between them. Germline assignment: CDR1 GTSNPN and CDR2 SVGIG (reference sequence). This CDR3 is built from 14 residues. The CDR3 here is CAWSGLDSSYEQYF. The CDR3 DNA sequence: TGTGCCTGGAGTGGGCTGGATTCGAGCTACGAGCAGTACTTC.

The V gene is TRBV10-3, the J gene TRBJ1-1; D might be TRBD1 (5 bases). Germline V lookup: CDR1 ENHRY, CDR2 SYGVKD. Trimming cost V 2 bases and J 1 base, with 11 bases left between them. This CDR3 comprises 15 residues. CDR3 DNA: TGTGCCATCAGTGAGGTGGATGGGGGGAACACTGAAGCTTTCTTT. Its protein product is CAISEVDGGNTEAFF.

The genes are TRBV6-1 and TRBJ2-3, with TRBD2 matching 12 bases. Looked up from germline, CDR1 is MNHNS and CDR2 is SASEGT. The length of the CDR3 is 15 residues. V was pared by 4 bases and J by 1 base, with 0 bases of the junction left unmatched. The DNA for the CDR3 is TGTGCCAGCAGTGGACTAGCGGGAGGCACAGATACGCAGTATTTT. This codes for CASSGLAGGTDTQYF.

This clonotype was seen more than once but under ten times. V gene TRBV12-5 combines with J gene TRBJ1-3; 11 bases map to TRBD1. CDR1 and CDR2 from the germline V gene are LGHNT and FRNRAP. V shed 2 bases and J 4 bases; nucleotides not matched to a gene: 7. The CDR3 length is 17 residues. The CDR3 nucleotides read TGTGCTAGTGGTTTGTACCTGGACAGGGGGCCAGGAAACACCATATATTTT. Residues: CASGLYLDRGPGNTIYF.